What follows is one T cell receptor (beta chain) and its context. Its antigen is not known. The record originates from a study of T cell repertoires in cytomegalovirus infection. Study-wide context: Public TCR beta signatures were indicative of both CMV infection and a matching HLA type. General study results and limits: It was HLA-C-restricted CMV-specific TCR beta clonotypes that dominated the response ex vivo.

Via MiXCR, TCRdb re-called the reads, giving one row per CDR3 protein. This sample carries more than 400,000 distinct CDR3 sequences, 26% of them seen once, and the ten largest clones take approximately 13%. The CDR3 consists of 18 residues. From germline, CDR1 is LGHDT and CDR2 YNNKEL (reference sequence). Unmatched junction bases numbered 9, after V lost 3 bases and J lost 4 bases. The receptor's source is a human donor in good health (CMV status not recorded). Some clones in this sample may be carry-over from other donors' samples. This chain joins TRBV3-1 and TRBJ2-2; TRBD2 matches at 12 bases. Sequencing was done on a sample of PBMCs. CDR3 in amino acids: CASSHQTSGRSRTGELFF. Here the CDR3 DNA reads TGTGCCAGCAGCCATCAGACTAGCGGGAGATCCCGCACCGGGGAGCTGTTTTTT.